Sequencing of this T cell receptor (beta chain) was carried out in a study of blood T cell repertoires in COVID-19. Trimming shortened V by 3 bases and J by 7 bases, and 12 bases separated the two germline ends. Germline CDR1 MNHNS, CDR2 SASEGT. The CDR3 is made up of 13 amino acids. The data were produced by immunoSEQ multiplex PCR, yet TCRdb's version contains in-frame clones alone and is incomplete. Here the sample spans roughly 140,000 clones, more than 80% being singletons. The chain recombines TRBV6-1 with TRBJ1-1; the D gene is possibly TRBD1 (6 bases). Source material: peripheral blood. The clonotype originates from a middle-aged woman with acute or convalescent COVID-19. As DNA, the CDR3 is TGTGCCAGCAGTGAGACAGGAATCGGTGAAGCTTTCTTT. Its protein product is CASSETGIGEAFF.